Listed below are T cell receptor beta chains from one sample, sequenced in a study of neurological immune-mediated disorders. TCRdb reanalysed the 5' RACE reads using MiXCR and keeps one entry per CDR3 protein. The sample holds around 37,000 distinct CDR3 sequences, under 4% seen once. The specimen was PBMCs. All receptors derive from a woman between 55 and 75 years old with multiple sclerosis. CDR3s include the opening cysteine and the closing phenylalanine or tryptophan. D genes are given only for firm matches. Where a row states a size, it is once, few, many or the class of an expanded clone; other rows omit it.

D	size	J	V	DNA	CDR3
NA	many	TRBJ2-1	TRBV10-1	TGCGCCAGCAGTGTAGCCGGGACGCAATCGAACAATGAGCAGTTCTTC	CASSVAGTQSNNEQFF
NA	many	TRBJ2-7	TRBV5-1	TGCGCCAGCAGCGACCCCGCAGGGACCTACGAGCAGTACTTC	CASSDPAGTYEQYF
TRBD1	medium-sized	TRBJ1-3	TRBV20-1	TGCAGTGCTAGAAGGACAGGGGTAGTAACTGGAAACACCATATATTTT	CSARRTGVVTGNTIYF
NA	many	TRBJ2-3	TRBV29-1	TGCAGCGTTGCTGGCTCGGGGCTAGATACGCAGTATTTT	CSVAGSGLDTQYF
NA	many	TRBJ1-1	TRBV5-1	TGCGCCAGCAGCTTGGTTAGCAGGGCGAACACTGAAGCTTTCTTT	CASSLVSRANTEAFF
TRBD2	many	TRBJ2-3	TRBV9	TGTGCCAGCAGCGGGAGAAGCGGGGGGGTCTCCGCAGATACGCAGTATTTT	CASSGRSGGVSADTQYF
NA	many	TRBJ1-5	TRBV5-6	TGTGCCAGCAGCGCGGGACTTCTGGGAAATCAGCCCCAGCATTTT	CASSAGLLGNQPQHF
TRBD1	few	TRBJ1-2	TRBV18	TGTGCCAGCTCACAATCGGACAGGCCGGGGGACTATGGCTACACCTTC	CASSQSDRPGDYGYTF
NA	many	TRBJ1-1	TRBV9	TGTGCCAGCAGCGTAGGGACAGTAGCTTTCTTT	CASSVGTVAFF
NA	many	TRBJ1-4	TRBV20-1	TGCAGTGCTAAGTCCTCGGGACGGAATAATGAAAAACTGTTTTTT	CSAKSSGRNNEKLFF
NA	medium-sized	TRBJ1-1	TRBV20-1	TGCAGTGCTAGAGTGGGTCGGGACCACCTTAGCCTTGAAGCTTTCTTT	CSARVGRDHLSLEAFF
NA	many	TRBJ2-2	TRBV5-1	TGCGCCAGCAGCTTGGGTCAGAACCTGAACACCGGGGAGCTGTTTTTT	CASSLGQNLNTGELFF
TRBD1	many	TRBJ2-5	TRBV20-1	TGCAGTGCTGGGGACAGGCCCCAAGAGACCCAGTACTTC	CSAGDRPQETQYF
NA	many	TRBJ2-2	TRBV12-3/TRBV12-4	TGTGCCAGCAGTTTACTGGCGGGGACCGGGGAGCTGTTTTTT	CASSLLAGTGELFF
TRBD1	many	TRBJ2-7	TRBV20-1	TGCAGTGCTAGAGATATGAGGACAGGGTCCACCTACGAGCAGTACTTC	CSARDMRTGSTYEQYF
TRBD2	many	TRBJ2-3	TRBV5-1	TGCGCCAGCAGCTTGGGGCTGCTAGCGGGGAGCACAGATACGCAGTATTTT	CASSLGLLAGSTDTQYF
NA	few	TRBJ2-7	TRBV5-1	TGCGCCAGCAGCCAGACATTCTCCTACGAGCAGTACTTC	CASSQTFSYEQYF
NA	many	TRBJ1-1	TRBV5-1	TGCGCCAGCAGCAGGGACGGACCTTTGAACACTGAAGCTTTCTTT	CASSRDGPLNTEAFF
NA	many	TRBJ1-2	TRBV6-1	TGTGCCAGCAGTACAGCCGGTAACTATGGCTACACCTTC	CASSTAGNYGYTF
NA	NA	TRBJ2-2	TRBV27	TGTGCCAGCAGTTTACCCCCCACCGGGGAGCTGTTTTTT	CASSLPPTGELFF
NA	NA	TRBJ1-6	TRBV5-1	TGCGCCAGCAGCTTGGATGGCAGGGAAACTTCCACCCTCAACTTT	CASSLDGRETSTLNF
TRBD1	few	TRBJ1-4	TRBV2	TGTGCCAGCAGTGGCAGCCGTCAGGGGGATGAAAAACTGTTTTTT	CASSGSRQGDEKLFF
NA	many	TRBJ1-4	TRBV20-1	TGCAGTGCTAGAGATGCGGCGTATAATGAAAAACTGTTTTTT	CSARDAAYNEKLFF
NA	many	TRBJ2-7	TRBV5-6	TGTGCCAGCAGCTTGACAGGGGGGGACGCCTACGAGCAGTACTTC	CASSLTGGDAYEQYF
TRBD1	many	TRBJ2-1	TRBV20-1	TGCAGTGCCCAGACCGGGACAGGGCTCAATGAGCAGTTCTTC	CSAQTGTGLNEQFF
NA	many	TRBJ2-5	TRBV2	TGTGCCAGCAGTGGGGACTACCAAGAGACCCAGTACTTC	CASSGDYQETQYF
TRBD1	many	TRBJ1-1	TRBV30	TGTGCCTGGAGTGTAGGGACAGGGGGACGTCCCCACACTGAAGCTTTCTTT	CAWSVGTGGRPHTEAFF
NA	NA	TRBJ1-3	TRBV2	TGTGCCAGCAGCACCCCGCGTCTGGGGGCCAGAAAAACCATATATTTT	CASSTPRLGARKTIYF
TRBD2	many	TRBJ2-1	TRBV6-1	TGTGCCAGCAGTGGGACTAGCGTGAATGAGCAGTTCTTC	CASSGTSVNEQFF
TRBD2	many	TRBJ2-1	TRBV4-1	TGCGCCAGCAGCCTTCTAGCGGGGGGCACCTACAATGAGCAGTTCTTC	CASSLLAGGTYNEQFF